One and the same sample provided the 2 T cell receptor beta chains below, sequenced in a study of cytomegalovirus exposure and HLA in healthy donors. Use of 60 Vbeta and 13 Jbeta primers characterized the PCR. The protocol was immunoSEQ multiplex PCR, while the TCRdb copy is restricted to in-frame clones and leaves out a portion. The table shows some 180,000 clones, with about 84% occurring only once. Sample: PBMCs. These receptors were taken from a woman aged 25 to 39 in good health and CMV-seropositive.

The chain combines TRBV28 with TRBJ2-2; 8 positions match TRBD1. This CDR3 spans 15 amino acids. The V and J ends lost 7 bases and 5 bases, in that order; junction bases with no gene match: 9. Looked up from germline, CDR1 is MDHEN and CDR2 is SYDVKM. For the CDR3, the DNA is TGTGCCAGCATTCCGGGACAGGTCAGGACCGGGGAGCTGTTTTTT. Protein: CASIPGQVRTGELFF. Full variable domain (outside the CDR3, taken from reference TRBV28 and TRBJ2-2): DVKVTQSSRYLVKRTGEKVFLECVQDMDHENMFWYRQDPGLGLRLIYFSYDVKMKEKGDIPEGYSVSREKKERFSLILESASTNQTSMYLCASIPGQVRTGELFFGEGSRLTVL.

The genes are TRBV27 and TRBJ1-4; 7 nucleotides align to TRBD1. CDR1 MNHEY and CDR2 SMNVEV come from the germline V gene (reference sequence). CDR3 size: 14 residues. The V and J ends lost 2 bases and 4 bases, in that order; junction bases with no gene match: 1. In nucleotides, the CDR3 is TGTGCCAGCAGTTTAGACAGGGTTAATGAAAAACTGTTTTTT. Its protein is CASSLDRVNEKLFF. The entire variable domain, with the rest obtained from reference TRBV27 and TRBJ1-4, is as follows: EAQVTQNPRYLITVTGKKLTVTCSQNMNHEYMSWYRQDPGLGLRQIYYSMNVEVTDKGDVPEGYKVSRKEKRNFPLILESPSPNQTSLYFCASSLDRVNEKLFFGSGTQLSVL.